The next 3 T cell receptor beta chains were all read from a single sample in a study of CD8 T cells in Susac syndrome. When the RNA was reverse transcribed, random hexamers were used with an input of about 0.5 to 1 ug. TCRdb reprocessed the immunoSEQ multiplex PCR reads via MiXCR and lists one record per CDR3 protein. Among tens of thousands of distinct CDR3 sequences listed, 75% to 95% were seen once. The sample was CD8+ T cells from PBMCs. The source of these receptors is a human donor with multiple sclerosis.

The V call is TRBV6-5, the J call TRBJ1-4, with TRBD1 matching over 7 bases. The CDR3 totals 15 residues. CDR1 is MNHEY, CDR2 SVGAGI, per germline. J gave up 6 bases and V 7 bases, and 11 bases lay outside the gene matches. CDR3 nucleotide sequence: TGTGCCAGCAATCCCACAGGGGCGGTAGATGAAAAACTGTTTTTT. This encodes CASNPTGAVDEKLFF.

The rearrangement uses TRBV7-6 and TRBJ1-4; TRBD1 might be the D (5 bases). The germline V and J ends were trimmed by 0 bases and 5 bases, with 13 bases remaining between them. This CDR3 spans 16 amino acids. The V gene's germline CDR1 is SGHVS and CDR2 FNYEAQ. This CDR3 reads CASSLAHFRANEKLFF. The CDR3 region has the DNA TGTGCCAGCAGCTTAGCGCATTTCAGGGCGAATGAAAAACTGTTTTTT.

As regards this clonotype: One end of the junction fails to match germline, which may point to a read error. The chain couples TRBV28 to TRBJ1-2; D gene unclear. CDR3 length: 10 residues. Per the germline V gene, CDR1 is MDHEN and CDR2 is SYDVKM. CDR3 amino acids: CASSVDREYF. The CDR3 nucleotides are TGTGCCAGCAGTGTAGACCGAGAATACTTC.